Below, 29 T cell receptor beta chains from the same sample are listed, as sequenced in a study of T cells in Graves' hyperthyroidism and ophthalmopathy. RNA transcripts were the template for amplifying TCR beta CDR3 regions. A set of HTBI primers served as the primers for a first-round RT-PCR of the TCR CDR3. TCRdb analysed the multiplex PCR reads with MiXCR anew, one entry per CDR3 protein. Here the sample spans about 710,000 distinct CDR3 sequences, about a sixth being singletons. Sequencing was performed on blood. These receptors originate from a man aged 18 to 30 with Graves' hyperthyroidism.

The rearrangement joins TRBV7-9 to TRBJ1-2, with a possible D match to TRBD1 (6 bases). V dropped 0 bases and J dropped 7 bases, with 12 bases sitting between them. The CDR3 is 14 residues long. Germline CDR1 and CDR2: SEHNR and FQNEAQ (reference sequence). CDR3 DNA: TGTGCCAGCAGCTTAGCTCACCAGGGGTCTGGCTACACCTTC. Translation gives CASSLAHQGSGYTF.

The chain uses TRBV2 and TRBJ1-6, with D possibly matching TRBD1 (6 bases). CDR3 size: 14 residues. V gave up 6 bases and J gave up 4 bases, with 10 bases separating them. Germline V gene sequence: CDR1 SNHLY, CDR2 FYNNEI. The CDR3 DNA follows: TGTGCCAGCAGGACGGACAGATATAATTCACCCCTCCACTTT. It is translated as CASRTDRYNSPLHF.

CDR3 amino acids: CSAPEGGKGGPQHF. CDR3 bases: TGCAGTGCTCCCGAAGGAGGGAAAGGTGGGCCCCAGCATTTT. This chain links TRBV20-1 with TRBJ1-5; D is unclear. The CDR3 contains 14 residues. The germline V gene encodes CDR1 DFQATT and CDR2 SNEGSKA (reference sequence). Trimming shortened V by 5 bases and J by 9 bases, and 20 bases separated the two germline ends.

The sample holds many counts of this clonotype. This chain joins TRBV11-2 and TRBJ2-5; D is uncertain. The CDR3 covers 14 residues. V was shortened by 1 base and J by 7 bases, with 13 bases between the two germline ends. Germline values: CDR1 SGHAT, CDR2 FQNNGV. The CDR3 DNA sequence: TGTGCCAGCAGCTTAGGGATGGGTGCAGGGACCCAGTACTTC. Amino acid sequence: CASSLGMGAGTQYF.

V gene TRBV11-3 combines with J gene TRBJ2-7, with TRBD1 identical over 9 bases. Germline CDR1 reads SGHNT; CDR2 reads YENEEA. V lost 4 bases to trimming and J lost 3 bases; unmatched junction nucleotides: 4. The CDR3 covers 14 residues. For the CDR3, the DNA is TGTGCCAGCAGCTGGGACAGGGTTGGCTACGAGCAGTACTTC. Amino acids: CASSWDRVGYEQYF.

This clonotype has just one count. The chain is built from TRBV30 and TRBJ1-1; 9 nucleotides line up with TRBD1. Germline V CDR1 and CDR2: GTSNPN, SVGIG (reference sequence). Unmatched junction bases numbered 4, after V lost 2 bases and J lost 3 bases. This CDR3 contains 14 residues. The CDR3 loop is CAWSRTGAYTEAFF. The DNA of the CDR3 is TGTGCCTGGAGTCGGACAGGGGCCTACACTGAAGCTTTCTTT.

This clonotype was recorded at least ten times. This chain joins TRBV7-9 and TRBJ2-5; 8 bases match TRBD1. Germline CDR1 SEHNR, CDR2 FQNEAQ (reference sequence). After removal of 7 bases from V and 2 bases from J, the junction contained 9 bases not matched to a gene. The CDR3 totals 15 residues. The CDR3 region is CASTLTGDLQETQYF. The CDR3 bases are TGTGCCAGCACTTTGACAGGGGACCTGCAAGAGACCCAGTACTTC.

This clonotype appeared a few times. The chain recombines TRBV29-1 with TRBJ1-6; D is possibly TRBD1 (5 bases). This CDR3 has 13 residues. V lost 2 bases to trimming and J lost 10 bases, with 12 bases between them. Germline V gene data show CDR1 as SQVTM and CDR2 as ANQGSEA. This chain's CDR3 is CSVESRRGSPLHF. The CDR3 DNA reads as TGCAGCGTTGAATCCAGGAGGGGATCACCCCTCCACTTT.

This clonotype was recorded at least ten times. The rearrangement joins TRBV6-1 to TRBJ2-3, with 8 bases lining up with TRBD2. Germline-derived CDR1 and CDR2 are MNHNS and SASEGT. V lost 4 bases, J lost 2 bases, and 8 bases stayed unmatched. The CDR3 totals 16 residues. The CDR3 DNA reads TGTGCCAGCAGTGGCCGCGGAGCGGGGGACACAGATACGCAGTATTTT. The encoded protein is CASSGRGAGDTDTQYF.

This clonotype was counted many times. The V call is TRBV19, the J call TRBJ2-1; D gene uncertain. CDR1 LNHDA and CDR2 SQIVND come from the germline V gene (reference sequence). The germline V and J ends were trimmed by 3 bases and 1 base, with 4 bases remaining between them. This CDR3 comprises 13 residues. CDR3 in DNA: TGTGCCAGTAGTATTAGGTCCTACAATGAGCAGTTCTTC. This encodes CASSIRSYNEQFF.

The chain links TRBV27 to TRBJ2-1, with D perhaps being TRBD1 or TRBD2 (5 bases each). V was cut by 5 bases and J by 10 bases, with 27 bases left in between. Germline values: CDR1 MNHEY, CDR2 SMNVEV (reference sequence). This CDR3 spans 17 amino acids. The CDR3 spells CASSPPGAGLNEIEQFF. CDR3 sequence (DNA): TGTGCCAGCAGTCCCCCCGGGGCAGGGTTAAATGAAATAGAGCAGTTCTTC.

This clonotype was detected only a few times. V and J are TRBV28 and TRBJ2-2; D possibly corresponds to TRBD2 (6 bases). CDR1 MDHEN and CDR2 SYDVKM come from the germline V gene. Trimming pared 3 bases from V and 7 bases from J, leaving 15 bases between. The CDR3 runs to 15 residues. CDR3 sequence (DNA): TGTGCCAGCAGTTTTATGCGGGATGGGAACGGGGAGCTGTTTTTT. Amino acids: CASSFMRDGNGELFF.

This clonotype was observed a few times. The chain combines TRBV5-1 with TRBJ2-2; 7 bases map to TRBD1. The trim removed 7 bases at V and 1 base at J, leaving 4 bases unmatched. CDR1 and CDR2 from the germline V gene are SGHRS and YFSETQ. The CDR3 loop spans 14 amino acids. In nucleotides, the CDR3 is TGCGCCAGCGGTTGGACAGGGAACACCGGGGAGCTGTTTTTT. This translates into CASGWTGNTGELFF.

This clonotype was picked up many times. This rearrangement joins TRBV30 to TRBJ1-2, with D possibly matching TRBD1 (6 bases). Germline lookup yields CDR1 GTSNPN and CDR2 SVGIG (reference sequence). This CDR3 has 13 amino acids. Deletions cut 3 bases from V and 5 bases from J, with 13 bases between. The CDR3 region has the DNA TGTGCCTGGAGCCAAGGACAGCATTATGGCTACACCTTC. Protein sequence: CAWSQGQHYGYTF. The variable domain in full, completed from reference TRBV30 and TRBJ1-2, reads SQTIHQWPATLVQPVGSPLSLECTVEGTSNPNLYWYRQAAGRGLQLLFYSVGIGQISSEVPQNLSASRPQDRQFILSSKKLLLSDSGFYLCAWSQGQHYGYTFGSGTRLTVV.

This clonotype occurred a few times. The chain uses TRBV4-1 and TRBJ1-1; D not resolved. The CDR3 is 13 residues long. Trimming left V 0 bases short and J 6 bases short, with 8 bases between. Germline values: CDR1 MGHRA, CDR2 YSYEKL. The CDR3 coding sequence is TGCGCCAGCAGCCAAGATAGAGCAGCTGAAGCTTTCTTT. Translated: CASSQDRAAEAFF.

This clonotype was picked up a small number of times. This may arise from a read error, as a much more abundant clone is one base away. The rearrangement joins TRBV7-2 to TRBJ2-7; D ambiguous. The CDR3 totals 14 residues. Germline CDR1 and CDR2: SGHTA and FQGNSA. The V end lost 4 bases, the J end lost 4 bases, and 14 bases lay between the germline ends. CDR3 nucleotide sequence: TGTGCCAGCAGCTGTAAGTTCGACCGATACGAGCAGTACTTC. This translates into CASSCKFDRYEQYF.

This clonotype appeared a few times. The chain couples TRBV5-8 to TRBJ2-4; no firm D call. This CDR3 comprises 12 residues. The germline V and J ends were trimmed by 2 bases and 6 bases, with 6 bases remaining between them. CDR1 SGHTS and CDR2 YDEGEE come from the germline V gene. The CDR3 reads CASSFLRNIQYF. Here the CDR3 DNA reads TGTGCCAGCAGCTTCCTACGAAACATTCAGTACTTC.

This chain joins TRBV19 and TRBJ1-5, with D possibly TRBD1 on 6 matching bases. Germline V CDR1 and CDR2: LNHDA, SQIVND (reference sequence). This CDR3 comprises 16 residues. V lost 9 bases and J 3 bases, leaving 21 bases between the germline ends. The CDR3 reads CASKRGEGGLNQPQHF. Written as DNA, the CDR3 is TGTGCCAGCAAGAGGGGTGAGGGGGGCCTCAATCAGCCCCAGCATTTT.

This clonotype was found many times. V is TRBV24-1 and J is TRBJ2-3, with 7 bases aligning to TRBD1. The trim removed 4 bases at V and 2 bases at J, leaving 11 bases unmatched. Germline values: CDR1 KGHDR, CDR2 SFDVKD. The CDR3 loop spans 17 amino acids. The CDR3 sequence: CATSEPTAGQDTDTQYF. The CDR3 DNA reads TGTGCCACCAGTGAGCCTACCGCTGGACAGGACACAGATACGCAGTATTTT.

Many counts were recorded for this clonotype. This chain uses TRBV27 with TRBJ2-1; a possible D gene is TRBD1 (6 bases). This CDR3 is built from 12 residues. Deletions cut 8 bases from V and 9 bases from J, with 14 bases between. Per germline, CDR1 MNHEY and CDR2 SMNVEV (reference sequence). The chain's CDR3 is CASSIQGSEQFF. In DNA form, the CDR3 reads TGTGCCAGCTCAATACAGGGAAGTGAGCAGTTCTTC.

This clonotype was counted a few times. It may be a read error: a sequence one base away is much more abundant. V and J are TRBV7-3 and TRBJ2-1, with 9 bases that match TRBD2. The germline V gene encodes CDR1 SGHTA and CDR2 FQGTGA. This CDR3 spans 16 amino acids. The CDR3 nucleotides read TGTGCCAGCAGCCCAACCAGCGGGAGGATGGGGAATGAGCAGCTCTTC. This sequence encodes CASSPTSGRMGNEQLF.

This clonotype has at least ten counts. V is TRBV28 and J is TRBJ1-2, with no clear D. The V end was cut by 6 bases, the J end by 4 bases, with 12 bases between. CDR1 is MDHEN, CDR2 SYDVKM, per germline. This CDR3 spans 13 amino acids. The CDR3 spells CASSPGRIYGYTF. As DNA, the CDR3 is TGTGCCAGCAGCCCCGGACGGATCTATGGCTACACCTTC.

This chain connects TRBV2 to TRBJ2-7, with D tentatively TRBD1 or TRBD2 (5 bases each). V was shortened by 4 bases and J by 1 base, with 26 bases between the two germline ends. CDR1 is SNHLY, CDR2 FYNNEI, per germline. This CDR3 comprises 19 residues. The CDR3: CASSALTEGGDLGSYEQYF. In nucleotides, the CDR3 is TGTGCCAGCAGTGCGTTGACCGAAGGTGGGGACCTAGGGTCCTACGAGCAGTACTTC.

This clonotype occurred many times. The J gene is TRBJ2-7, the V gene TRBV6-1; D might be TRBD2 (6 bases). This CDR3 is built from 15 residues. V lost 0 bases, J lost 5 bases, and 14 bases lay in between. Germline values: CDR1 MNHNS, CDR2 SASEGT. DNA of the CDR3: TGTGCCAGCAGTGAAGCTAGGGGCGCGGGACACGAGCAGTACTTC. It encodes CASSEARGAGHEQYF.

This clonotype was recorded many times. CDR3 bases: TGCGCCAGCAGCTTGAGGAGCGGGAGCCACGAGCAGTACTTC. Translated, it gives CASSLRSGSHEQYF. The chain carries TRBV5-1 and TRBJ2-7; 8 bases line up with TRBD2. After removal of 1 base from V and 5 bases from J, the junction contained 5 bases not matched to a gene. The CDR3 loop spans 14 amino acids. Germline values: CDR1 SGHRS, CDR2 YFSETQ. The whole variable domain, filled in from reference TRBV5-1 and TRBJ2-7, reads KAGVTQTPRYLIKTRGQQVTLSCSPISGHRSVSWYQQTPGQGLQFLFEYFSETQRNKGNFPGRFSGRQFSNSRSEMNVSTLELGDSALYLCASSLRSGSHEQYFGPGTRLTVT.

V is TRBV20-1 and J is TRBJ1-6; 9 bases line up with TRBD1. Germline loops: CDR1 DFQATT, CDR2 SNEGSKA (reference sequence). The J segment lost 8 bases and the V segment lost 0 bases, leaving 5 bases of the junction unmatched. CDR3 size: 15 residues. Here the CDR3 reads CSARDRRTGDSPLHF. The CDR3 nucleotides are TGCAGTGCTAGAGATAGACGGACAGGGGATTCACCCCTCCACTTT.

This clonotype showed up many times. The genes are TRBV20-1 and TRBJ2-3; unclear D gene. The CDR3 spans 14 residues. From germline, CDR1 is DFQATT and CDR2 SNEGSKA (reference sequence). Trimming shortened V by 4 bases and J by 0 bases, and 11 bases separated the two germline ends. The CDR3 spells CSAKAAPSTDTQYF. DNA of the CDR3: TGCAGTGCTAAGGCGGCGCCGAGCACAGATACGCAGTATTTT.

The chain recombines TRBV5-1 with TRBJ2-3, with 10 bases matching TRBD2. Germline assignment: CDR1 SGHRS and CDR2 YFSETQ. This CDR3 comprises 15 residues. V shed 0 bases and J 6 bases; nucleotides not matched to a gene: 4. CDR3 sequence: CASSLGAGGSDTQYF. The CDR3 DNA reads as TGCGCCAGCAGCTTGGGAGCGGGAGGGTCGGATACGCAGTATTTT. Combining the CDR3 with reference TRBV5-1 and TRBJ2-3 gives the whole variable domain KAGVTQTPRYLIKTRGQQVTLSCSPISGHRSVSWYQQTPGQGLQFLFEYFSETQRNKGNFPGRFSGRQFSNSRSEMNVSTLELGDSALYLCASSLGAGGSDTQYFGPGTRLTVL.

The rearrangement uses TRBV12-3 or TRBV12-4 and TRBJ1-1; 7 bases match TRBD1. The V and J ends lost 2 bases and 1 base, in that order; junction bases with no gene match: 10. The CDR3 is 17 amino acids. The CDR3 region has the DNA TGTGCCAGCAGTTTATGGTCAGGGGGTATTGGGAACACTGAAGCTTTCTTT. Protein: CASSLWSGGIGNTEAFF.